The 28 T cell receptor beta chains presented below share a single source sample, sequenced in a study of cytomegalovirus exposure and HLA in healthy donors. The PCR contained 60 Vbeta and 13 Jbeta primers. Assay used: immunoSEQ multiplex PCR; TCRdb lists only in-frame clones, some missing. This sample yields about 110,000 clones, of which roughly 85% are seen a single time; roughly a fifth belongs to the top ten. Material for sequencing was PBMCs. The receptor set was obtained from a man aged 25 to 40 in good health and CMV-seropositive.

The chain recombines TRBV28 with TRBJ1-2, with D tentatively TRBD1 (6 bases). The V and J ends lost 2 bases and 5 bases respectively, with 9 bases between them. From germline, CDR1 is MDHEN and CDR2 SYDVKM. CDR3 length equals 13 residues. The CDR3 loop reads CASSLTGWYGYTF. The CDR3 region has the DNA TGTGCCAGCAGTTTAACAGGGTGGTATGGCTACACCTTC.

The chain couples TRBV6-1 to TRBJ1-5; D gene ambiguous. Germline CDR1 is MNHNS and CDR2 is SASEGT. The V and J ends lost 2 bases and 2 bases respectively, with 7 bases between them. CDR3 length: 14 residues. The CDR3 is CASSEMLGNQPQHF. Written as DNA, the CDR3 is TGTGCCAGCAGTGAAATGTTAGGCAATCAGCCCCAGCATTTT.

Here the CDR3 reads CTSSQDLGDSYNSPLHF. CDR3 nucleotides: TGCACCAGCAGCCAAGATCTGGGGGACAGTTATAATTCACCCCTCCACTTT. The chain employs TRBV1 and TRBJ1-6; the D call of TRBD1 is as the table states it, not checked on the DNA. TRBV1 is listed as a pseudogene. CDR3 length: 17 residues.

The V and J genes are TRBV6-1 and TRBJ1-2; D may be TRBD1 (6 bases). Trimming took off 6 bases at V and 2 bases at J, with 10 bases between the two ends. From germline, CDR1 is MNHNS and CDR2 SASEGT. CDR3 length: 13 amino acids. CDR3 residues: CASSKDRNYGYTF. DNA for the CDR3: TGTGCCAGCAGCAAGGACAGAAACTATGGCTACACCTTC.

The chain uses TRBV27 and TRBJ1-1; 9 positions match TRBD1. The germline V gene has CDR1 MNHEY and CDR2 SMNVEV (reference sequence). The CDR3 totals 15 residues. Germline trimming cut 7 bases from V and 0 bases from J; bases unmatched to any gene: 6. CDR3: CASTKQGALNTEAFF. The CDR3 bases are TGTGCCAGCACCAAACAGGGGGCCCTGAACACTGAAGCTTTCTTT.

The J gene is TRBJ1-5, the V gene TRBV19, with TRBD1 matching over 8 bases. V shed 1 base and J 6 bases; nucleotides not matched to a gene: 11. Looked up from germline, CDR1 is LNHDA and CDR2 is SQIVND (reference sequence). The CDR3 loop spans 17 amino acids. The CDR3 coding sequence is TGTGCCAGTAGTATAGCCCGACAGGGGATGATTGGTCAGCCCCAGCATTTT. Protein: CASSIARQGMIGQPQHF.

As to this clone: Germline and junction disagree at one end, which may indicate a read error. The chain links TRBV7-9 to TRBJ2-3, with unresolved D. Looked up from germline, CDR1 is SEHNR and CDR2 is FQNEAQ (reference sequence). This CDR3 has 12 amino acids. CDR3 loop: CSSSSLTDTQYF. In DNA, the CDR3 is TGTTCCAGCAGCTCCTTGACAGATACGCAGTATTTT.

The J gene is TRBJ2-4, the V gene TRBV18; tentatively, D is TRBD2 (5 bases). The germline V and J ends were trimmed by 2 bases and 0 bases, with 14 bases remaining between them. CDR3 length equals 17 residues. The germline V gene encodes CDR1 KGHSH and CDR2 LQKENI. The CDR3 loop is CASSPRTPEIAKNIQYF. The DNA for the CDR3 is TGTGCCAGCTCACCAAGGACTCCTGAGATAGCCAAAAACATTCAGTACTTC.

The gene calls are TRBV6-5 and TRBJ1-1; D is ambiguous. Looked up from germline, CDR1 is MNHEY and CDR2 is SVGAGI. The CDR3 runs 13 residues. The V and J ends lost 5 bases and 1 base respectively, with 8 bases between them. The CDR3 nucleotides are TGTGCCAGCAGTGGTACTCCGAACACTGAAGCTTTCTTT. Translation: CASSGTPNTEAFF.

The chain employs TRBV6-5 and TRBJ1-1; D remains ambiguous. V dropped 5 bases and J dropped 1 base, with 8 bases sitting between them. This CDR3 is built from 13 residues. CDR1 MNHEY and CDR2 SVGAGI come from the germline V gene. This CDR3 is CASSETGNTEAFF. In nucleotides, the CDR3 is TGTGCCAGCAGTGAAACGGGGAACACTGAAGCTTTCTTT.

The chain combines TRBV10-3 with TRBJ1-1; 7 bases align to TRBD1. Germline V lookup: CDR1 ENHRY, CDR2 SYGVKD. The CDR3 is 16 amino acids. The junction had 6 bases not matched to a gene; V was cut back by 0 bases and J by 2 bases. The CDR3 reads CAISESKAGGNTEAFF. In nucleotides, the CDR3 is TGTGCCATCAGTGAGTCGAAAGCAGGGGGAAACACTGAAGCTTTCTTT.

The chain joins TRBV5-4 to TRBJ2-3; TRBD2 matches 8 bases. V dropped 0 bases and J dropped 4; count of bases not matched to a gene: 7. Germline V lookup: CDR1 SGHNT, CDR2 YYREEE (reference sequence). This CDR3 spans 16 amino acids. The CDR3 here is CASSLAGGGPSDTQYF. The CDR3 coding sequence is TGTGCCAGCAGCTTGGCTGGCGGGGGGCCGTCAGATACGCAGTATTTT.

A single count supports this clone. V gene TRBV19 combines with J gene TRBJ1-1, with D unclear. The CDR3 totals 13 residues. Germline assignment: CDR1 LNHDA and CDR2 SQIVND (reference sequence). Trimming took off 5 bases at V and 5 bases at J, with 12 bases between the two ends. CDR3 amino acids: CASSFGRGTEAFF. The CDR3 DNA reads TGTGCCAGTAGTTTTGGGAGAGGTACTGAAGCTTTCTTT. The full variable domain, with the rest looked up from reference TRBV19 and TRBJ1-1, is DGGITQSPKYLFRKEGQNVTLSCEQNLNHDAMYWYRQDPGQGLRLIYYSQIVNDFQKGDIAEGYSVSREKKESFPLTVTSAQKNPTAFYLCASSFGRGTEAFFGQGTRLTVV.

The chain has TRBV7-9 and TRBJ1-2; weak D call: TRBD1 (5 bases). Trimming took 2 bases from V and 5 from J, leaving 9 bases between them. CDR1 and CDR2 from the germline V gene are SEHNR and FQNEAQ (reference sequence). The CDR3 length is 13 residues. The CDR3 DNA is TGTGCCAGCAGCTTAAAGGGGAATTATGGCTACACCTTC. Its translation: CASSLKGNYGYTF.

This clone was seen more than once but under ten times. The DNA for the CDR3 is TGTGCCAGCAGCTTTGTCGGGACAGGTGAAGCTTTCTTT. Translated: CASSFVGTGEAFF. J is TRBJ1-1 and V is TRBV5-4; TRBD1 agrees at 8 bases. This CDR3 comprises 13 residues. J was trimmed by 7 bases and V by 2 bases; bases with no gene match: 4. Germline V lookup: CDR1 SGHNT, CDR2 YYREEE (reference sequence).

The J gene is TRBJ2-5, the V gene TRBV9, with TRBD2 as a possible D gene (7 bases). The CDR3 totals 14 residues. Germline V gives CDR1 SGDLS, CDR2 YYNGEE. Trimming left V 4 bases short and J 0 bases short, with 10 bases between. CDR3 protein: CASSRGGHQETQYF. CDR3 sequence (DNA): TGTGCCAGCAGCCGCGGGGGCCACCAAGAGACCCAGTACTTC.

This sequence joins TRBV7-8 and TRBJ1-2; TRBD1 matches 10 bases. CDR3 length: 15 amino acids. Germline V lookup: CDR1 SGHVS, CDR2 FQNEAQ. The trim removed 3 bases at V and 4 bases at J, leaving 5 bases unmatched. For the CDR3, the DNA is TGTGCCAGCAGCTTTCATCGGACAGGGGGCTATGGCTACACCTTC. This encodes CASSFHRTGGYGYTF.

This chain joins TRBV11-3 and TRBJ2-3, with D uncertain. The CDR3 is made up of 14 amino acids. CDR1 and CDR2 from the germline V gene are SGHNT and YENEEA. Deletions cut 1 base from V and 6 bases from J, with 11 bases between. For the CDR3, the DNA is TGTGCCAGCAGCTTAGGCCCAGAATCGGATACGCAGTATTTT. Translated, it gives CASSLGPESDTQYF.

The CDR3 DNA is TGTGCCACCCCTCTTGGGCTAGCGGGAAGGGACGAGCAGTACGTC. This sequence encodes CATPLGLAGRDEQYV. This chain links TRBV10-3 with TRBJ2-7, with 9 bases aligning to TRBD2. The CDR3 sequence is 15 residues long. Germline assignment: CDR1 ENHRY and CDR2 SYGVKD. J gave up 5 bases and V 10 bases, and 15 bases lay outside the gene matches.

The CDR3 loop reads CASKRTGQGGAGELFF. The CDR3 nucleotides are TGTGCCAGCAAACGGACCGGACAGGGGGGGGCCGGGGAGCTGTTTTTT. The rearrangement joins TRBV9 to TRBJ2-2, with 10 bases matching TRBD1. J was trimmed by 6 bases and V by 6 bases; bases with no gene match: 11. The V gene's germline CDR1 is SGDLS and CDR2 YYNGEE. This CDR3 spans 16 amino acids. The whole variable domain, filled in from reference TRBV9 and TRBJ2-2, reads DSGVTQTPKHLITATGQRVTLRCSPRSGDLSVYWYQQSLDQGLQFLIQYYNGEERAKGNILERFSAQQFPDLHSELNLSSLELGDSALYFCASKRTGQGGAGELFFGEGSRLTVL.

V usage is TRBV29-1 and J usage is TRBJ1-2; D possibly corresponds to TRBD1 (5 bases). The CDR3 is 15 amino acids. V lost 5 bases and J 0 bases, leaving 16 bases between the germline ends. Per germline, CDR1 SQVTM and CDR2 ANQGSEA. Here the CDR3 reads CSVQGHWTPNYGYTF. Written as DNA, the CDR3 is TGCAGCGTTCAGGGCCACTGGACGCCTAACTATGGCTACACCTTC.

V gene TRBV9 combines with J gene TRBJ1-4; 9 bases align to TRBD1. Trimming took 6 bases from V and 7 from J; bases not matched to a gene: 10. There are 15 residues in the CDR3. Looked up from germline, CDR1 is SGDLS and CDR2 is YYNGEE. Written as DNA, the CDR3 is TGTGCCAGCACCCCGGGGGGACAGGGTGTTGAAAAACTGTTTTTT. Protein sequence: CASTPGGQGVEKLFF. Filled out from reference TRBV9 and TRBJ1-4, the complete variable domain reads DSGVTQTPKHLITATGQRVTLRCSPRSGDLSVYWYQQSLDQGLQFLIQYYNGEERAKGNILERFSAQQFPDLHSELNLSSLELGDSALYFCASTPGGQGVEKLFFGSGTQLSVL.

This clone was picked up one time. The same CDR3 can be traced to other DNA sequences in this sample. This chain links TRBV7-6 with TRBJ2-2; 7 positions agree with TRBD1. The CDR3 covers 14 residues. Trimming took 8 bases from V and 7 from J; bases not matched to a gene: 10. Germline V CDR1 and CDR2: SGHVS, FNYEAQ. CDR3 residues: CASETGWAGGELFF. The DNA of the CDR3 is TGTGCCAGCGAGACAGGGTGGGCCGGCGGGGAGCTGTTTTTT.

The chain carries TRBV18 and TRBJ1-3; 7 bases align to TRBD1. CDR3 size: 17 residues. After removal of 3 bases from V and 0 bases from J, the junction contained 8 bases not matched to a gene. Germline V CDR1 and CDR2: KGHSH, LQKENI. The CDR3 protein is CASSPTQGTGSGNTIYF. CDR3 coding DNA: TGTGCCAGCTCACCCACACAGGGGACCGGCTCTGGAAACACCATATATTTT. The variable domain in full, with the rest retrieved from reference TRBV18 and TRBJ1-3, is NAGVMQNPRHLVRRRGQEARLRCSPMKGHSHVYWYRQLPEEGLKFMVYLQKENIIDESGMPKERFSAEFPKEGPSILRIQQVVRGDSAAYFCASSPTQGTGSGNTIYFGEGSWLTVV.

V is TRBV5-1 and J is TRBJ2-2, with D perhaps TRBD2 (5 bases). This CDR3 region has 15 residues. V was pared by 10 bases and J by 2 bases, with 18 bases between. Germline lookup yields CDR1 SGHRS and CDR2 YFSETQ. Written as DNA, the CDR3 is TGCGCCTCACGAGGGAATTTTCGAAACACCGGGGAGCTGTTTTTT. It translates to CASRGNFRNTGELFF.

The chain carries TRBV19 and TRBJ2-6, with 7 bases fitting TRBD1. CDR1 is LNHDA, CDR2 SQIVND, per germline (reference sequence). V shed 5 bases and J 0 bases; nucleotides not matched to a gene: 4. CDR3 length: 16 amino acids. For the CDR3, the DNA is TGTGCCAGTAGTTCGACAGGGACCTCTGGGGCCAACGTCCTGACTTTC. It specifies CASSSTGTSGANVLTF.

The gene calls are TRBV28 and TRBJ2-1; perhaps TRBD1 as D (6 bases). Germline CDR1 and CDR2: MDHEN and SYDVKM. V lost 6 bases and J lost 2, with 8 bases in between. CDR3 length: 13 amino acids. The CDR3 is CASRGQPYNEQFF. The DNA for the CDR3 is TGTGCCAGCAGAGGACAGCCCTACAATGAGCAGTTCTTC.

The rearrangement links TRBV4-1 to TRBJ1-1; TRBD1 is a possible D gene (5 bases). The CDR3 has 17 amino acids. V dropped 1 base and J dropped 2 bases, with 17 bases sitting between them. Germline loops: CDR1 MGHRA, CDR2 YSYEKL. CDR3 in amino acids: CASSQVRAGIINTEAFF. The CDR3 region has the DNA TGCGCCAGCAGCCAAGTACGGGCAGGGATTATAAACACTGAAGCTTTCTTT.